The clone carrying this TCR beta chain was detected ten times or more. A TCRbeta library incorporating unique molecular identifiers was prepared. MiXCR, applied by TCRdb to the PCR reads, yields one record per CDR3 protein. The sample holds approximately 400,000 distinct CDR3 sequences, 11% seen once. CDR3 length: 16 residues. Germline CDR1 and CDR2: SGHTA and FQGNSA. V lost 3 bases and J lost 2; bases outside the gene matches: 5. These data belong to a study of T-cell reconstitution after alpha-beta-depleted transplantation in children. The chain employs TRBV7-2 and TRBJ2-3; 10 positions agree with TRBD2. Sequenced material: PBMCs from the stem cell graft donor, taken from the stem cell graft. This TCR derives from a human donor who donated a stem cell graft to a child with acute myeloid leukemia. The CDR3 DNA follows: TGTGCCAGCAGCTTGGGAGCGGGGGGGCCCACAGATACGCAGTATTTT. Protein product: CASSLGAGGPTDTQYF. The full variable domain, in which reference TRBV7-2 and TRBJ2-3 provide the parts outside the CDR3, is GAGVSQSPSNKVTEKGKDVELRCDPISGHTALYWYRQSLGQGLEFLIYFQGNSAPDKSGLPSDRFSAERTGGSVSTLTIQRTQQEDSAVYLCASSLGAGGPTDTQYFGPGTRLTVL.